Sequencing of this TCR beta chain was carried out in a study of cytomegalovirus exposure and HLA in healthy donors. As to this clone: The target antigen is unknown.

Study-wide results and limits: Some TCR beta chains (roughly 160 of them) were listed as cytomegalovirus-associated. Published work reported that the classifier diagnosed cytomegalovirus status with high specificity and sensitivity. Some V segments, including TRBV6-2 and TRBV6-3, were excluded as indistinguishable.

The CDR3 is 16 amino acids. In the PCR, 60 Vbeta and 13 Jbeta primers were used. Produced via immunoSEQ multiplex PCR; TCRdb's table is partial and in-frame only. Its listing shows 200,000 to 250,000 clones. Whereas donors were nominally healthy upon sampling, unrecorded immune exposures were probable. The sequence derives from a woman aged 25 to 39 in good health and CMV-seropositive. Material: PBMCs. The rearrangement uses TRBV12-1 and TRBJ2-3; TRBD2 is the table's D call and was not checked against the DNA. TRBV12-1 is a listed pseudogene. The CDR3 is CASSFGAGPCTDTQYF. The CDR3 nucleotides are TGTGCCAGCAGCTTTGGGGCGGGGCCCTGCACAGATACGCAGTATTTT.